This is a list of T cell receptor beta chains from one sample in a study of blood T cell repertoires in COVID-19. Repertoires were generated with immunoSEQ multiplex PCR, while TCRdb's copy carries only in-frame clones and drops some. This table has 310,000 or so clones, 75% to 95% appearing once. Material: PBMCs or T cells enriched from blood (not recorded which). The receptors here all came from a woman aged 25 to 39 who had recovered from COVID-19. Both conserved end residues are part of each CDR3. Each record gives: clone size, D gene, V gene, J gene, CDR3 protein, CDR3 DNA. D genes are given only for firm matches. Size tells how often a clone was seen (once, few, many) or the class of an expanded clone, and some rows leave it out.

-	-	TRBV7-2	TRBJ1-3	CASSHQGGSGNTIYF	TGTGCCAGCAGTCACCAAGGGGGCTCTGGAAACACCATATATTTT
-	TRBD1	TRBV3-1/TRBV3-2	TRBJ1-2	CASSLKGTVDGYTF	TGTGCCAGCAGCCTGAAAGGGACAGTCGATGGCTACACCTTC
-	-	TRBV30	TRBJ1-1	CAWRRGADTEAFF	TGTGCCTGGAGAAGGGGCGCGGACACTGAAGCTTTCTTT
-	-	TRBV4-2	TRBJ1-2	CASSQARDTSSRGYTF	TGTGCCAGCAGCCAAGCGAGGGACACCAGCTCCCGGGGCTACACCTTC
-	TRBD1	TRBV10-3	TRBJ1-4	CAISHHRGFQIEKLFF	TGTGCCATCAGCCACCACAGGGGCTTTCAAATAGAAAAACTGTTTTTT
-	-	TRBV12-3/TRBV12-4	TRBJ1-2	CASRGSGNYGYTF	TGTGCCAGCAGGGGGTCGGGGAACTATGGCTACACCTTC
-	TRBD1	TRBV27	TRBJ2-7	CASSIRVVWGQPNYEQYF	TGTGCCAGCAGTATAAGGGTTGTTTGGGGACAGCCCAACTACGAGCAGTACTTC
once	-	TRBV30	TRBJ1-5	CAWSEGSQPQHF	TGTGCCTGGAGTGAAGGGAGTCAGCCCCAGCATTTT
-	TRBD2	TRBV11-2	TRBJ2-7	CASSSGGGSYYEQYF	TGTGCCAGCAGCTCGGGCGGGGGGAGTTATTACGAGCAGTACTTC
-	-	TRBV11-2	TRBJ1-1	CASSLDRGDEAFF	TGTGCCAGCAGCTTAGATCGGGGGGATGAAGCTTTCTTT
-	TRBD2	TRBV6-5	TRBJ2-7	CASRLAGAASYEQYF	TGTGCCAGCAGATTAGCGGGAGCGGCCTCCTACGAGCAGTACTTC
-	TRBD2	TRBV4-1	TRBJ2-5	CASSQEYGGRAKETQYF	TGCGCCAGCAGCCAAGAATATGGGGGGAGGGCTAAAGAGACCCAGTACTTC
-	-	TRBV19	TRBJ2-2	CASSIDPTNTGELFF	TGTGCCAGTAGTATAGATCCAACGAACACCGGGGAGCTGTTTTTT
-	TRBD1	TRBV28	TRBJ2-2	CASSPWTGVNTGELFF	TGTGCCAGCAGTCCCTGGACAGGGGTTAACACCGGGGAGCTGTTTTTT
-	-	TRBV19	TRBJ2-7	CASGMAGHGYEQYF	TGTGCCAGTGGGATGGCGGGCCACGGCTACGAGCAGTACTTC
-	TRBD1	TRBV28	TRBJ2-7	CASSDTGGDEQYF	TGTGCCAGCAGCGATACAGGGGGCGACGAGCAGTACTTC
-	-	TRBV4-3	TRBJ1-3	CASSQDLGGASGNTIYF	TGCGCCAGCAGCCAAGATCTGGGGGGGGCATCTGGAAACACCATATATTTT
once	TRBD1	TRBV24-1	TRBJ1-5	CATSDPGQGAGQPQHF	TGTGCCACCAGTGATCCGGGACAGGGGGCCGGGCAGCCCCAGCATTTT
-	-	TRBV2	TRBJ2-1	CAIKKVKGYNEQFF	TGTGCCATTAAGAAGGTGAAGGGGTACAATGAGCAGTTCTTC
once	-	TRBV7-2	TRBJ2-7	CASSLEARLSGGPPYEQYF	TGTGCCAGCAGCTTAGAAGCCCGCCTGTCAGGAGGGCCCCCCTACGAGCAGTACTTC
-	TRBD2	TRBV4-3	TRBJ2-3	CASSQDPSGGLVDTQYF	TGCGCCAGCAGCCAAGATCCTAGCGGAGGACTAGTGGATACGCAGTATTTT
-	-	TRBV5-4	TRBJ2-6	CASGGSSGANVLTF	TGTGCCAGCGGGGGGTCCTCTGGGGCCAACGTCCTGACTTTC
-	-	TRBV11-2	TRBJ1-1	CASSSYRVNGTEAFF	TGTGCCAGCAGCTCCTACAGGGTGAATGGAACTGAAGCTTTCTTT
-	TRBD1	TRBV25-1	TRBJ1-6	CASSERDRHSPLHF	TGTGCCAGCAGTGAGCGGGACAGGCATTCACCCCTCCACTTT
-	TRBD2	TRBV5-6	TRBJ2-6	CASSTQLAGESGANVLTF	TGTGCCAGCAGCACACAACTAGCGGGAGAATCTGGGGCCAACGTCCTGACTTTC
-	-	TRBV19	TRBJ1-5	CASTLSKTSNQPQHF	TGTGCCAGTACCCTCTCGAAGACAAGCAATCAGCCCCAGCATTTT